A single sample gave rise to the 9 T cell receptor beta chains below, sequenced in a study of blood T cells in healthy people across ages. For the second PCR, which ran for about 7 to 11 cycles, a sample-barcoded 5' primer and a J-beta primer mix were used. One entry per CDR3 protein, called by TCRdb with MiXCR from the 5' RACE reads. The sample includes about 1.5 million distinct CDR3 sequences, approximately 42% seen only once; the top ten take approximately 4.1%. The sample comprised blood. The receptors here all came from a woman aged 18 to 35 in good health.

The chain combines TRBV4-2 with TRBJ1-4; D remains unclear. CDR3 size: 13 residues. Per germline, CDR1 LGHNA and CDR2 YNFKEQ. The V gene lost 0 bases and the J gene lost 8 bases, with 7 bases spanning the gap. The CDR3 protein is CASSQERGEKLFF. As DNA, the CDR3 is TGTGCCAGCAGCCAAGAGCGTGGGGAAAAACTGTTTTTT.

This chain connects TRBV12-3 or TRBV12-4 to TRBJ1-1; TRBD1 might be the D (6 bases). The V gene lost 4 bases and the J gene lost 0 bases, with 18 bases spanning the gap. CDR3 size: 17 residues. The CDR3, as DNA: TGTGCCAGCAGTTCTTCAGGGGATAACAAGCTGAACACTGAAGCTTTCTTT. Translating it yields CASSSSGDNKLNTEAFF.

The CDR3 spells CATSPGGWDSIQYF. In DNA form, the CDR3 reads TGTGCCACCAGCCCGGGGGGATGGGATAGCATTCAGTACTTC. The chain links TRBV15 to TRBJ2-4; the match to TRBD2 covers 7 bases. V shed 5 bases and J 9 bases; nucleotides not matched to a gene: 10. Germline CDR1 and CDR2: LNHNV and YYDKDF (reference sequence). CDR3 length: 14 amino acids.

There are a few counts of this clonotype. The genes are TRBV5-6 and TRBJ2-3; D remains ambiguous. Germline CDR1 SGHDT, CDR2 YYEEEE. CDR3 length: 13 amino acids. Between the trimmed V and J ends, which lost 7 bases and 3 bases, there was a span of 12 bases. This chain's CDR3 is CASLGPGTDTQYF. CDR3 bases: TGTGCCAGCCTGGGTCCCGGGACAGATACGCAGTATTTT. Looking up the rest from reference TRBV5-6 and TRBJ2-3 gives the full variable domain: DAGVTQSPTHLIKTRGQQVTLRCSPKSGHDTVSWYQQALGQGPQFIFQYYEEEERQRGNFPDRFSGHQFPNYSSELNVNALLLGDSALYLCASLGPGTDTQYFGPGTRLTVL.

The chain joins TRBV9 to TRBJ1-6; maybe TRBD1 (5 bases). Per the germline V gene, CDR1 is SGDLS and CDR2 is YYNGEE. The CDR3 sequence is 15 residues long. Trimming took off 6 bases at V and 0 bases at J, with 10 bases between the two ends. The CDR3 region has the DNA TGTGCCAGCACCCCCCAGGGCTCCTATAATTCACCCCTCCACTTT. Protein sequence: CASTPQGSYNSPLHF.

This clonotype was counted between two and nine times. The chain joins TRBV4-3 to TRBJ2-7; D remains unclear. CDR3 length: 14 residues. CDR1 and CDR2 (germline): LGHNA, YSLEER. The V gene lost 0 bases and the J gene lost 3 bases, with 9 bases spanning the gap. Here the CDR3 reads CASSQEVVRYEQYF. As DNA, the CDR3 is TGCGCCAGCAGCCAAGAGGTGGTCCGCTACGAGCAGTACTTC.

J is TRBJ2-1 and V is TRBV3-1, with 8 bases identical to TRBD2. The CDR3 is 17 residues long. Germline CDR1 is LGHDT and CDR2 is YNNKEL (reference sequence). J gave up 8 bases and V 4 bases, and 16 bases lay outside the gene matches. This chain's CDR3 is CASSLRRVAGRLDEQFF. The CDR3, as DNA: TGTGCCAGCAGCCTCCGTAGGGTAGCGGGAAGGTTGGATGAGCAGTTCTTC.

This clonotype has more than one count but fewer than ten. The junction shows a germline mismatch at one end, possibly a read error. The DNA for the CDR3 is TGCGGCGTTGACCCCCAGGGACCTAACTATGGCTACACCTTC. It is translated as CGVDPQGPNYGYTF. The chain links TRBV29-1 to TRBJ1-2; maybe TRBD1 (5 bases). The V gene's germline CDR1 is SQVTM and CDR2 ANQGSEA. The CDR3 consists of 14 residues.

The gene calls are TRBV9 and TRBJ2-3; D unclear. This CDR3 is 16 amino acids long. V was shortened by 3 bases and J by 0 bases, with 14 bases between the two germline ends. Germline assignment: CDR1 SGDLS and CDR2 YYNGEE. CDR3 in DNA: TGTGCCAGCAGCGATATTGGTGGATATAGCACAGATACGCAGTATTTT. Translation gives CASSDIGGYSTDTQYF.